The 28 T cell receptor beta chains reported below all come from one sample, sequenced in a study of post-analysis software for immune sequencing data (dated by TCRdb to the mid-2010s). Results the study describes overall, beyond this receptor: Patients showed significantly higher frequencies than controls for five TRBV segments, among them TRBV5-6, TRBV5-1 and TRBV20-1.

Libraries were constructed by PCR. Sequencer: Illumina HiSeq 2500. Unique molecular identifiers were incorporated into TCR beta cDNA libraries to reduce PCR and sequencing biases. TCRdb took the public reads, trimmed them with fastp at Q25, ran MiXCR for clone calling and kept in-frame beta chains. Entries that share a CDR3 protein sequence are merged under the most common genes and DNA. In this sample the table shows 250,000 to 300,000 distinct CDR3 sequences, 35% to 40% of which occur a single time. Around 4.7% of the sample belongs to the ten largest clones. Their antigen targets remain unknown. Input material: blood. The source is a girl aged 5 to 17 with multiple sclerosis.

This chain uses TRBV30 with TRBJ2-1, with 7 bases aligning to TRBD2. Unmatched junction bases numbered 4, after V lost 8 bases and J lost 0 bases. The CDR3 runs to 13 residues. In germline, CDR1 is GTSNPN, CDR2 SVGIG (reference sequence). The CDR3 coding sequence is TGTGCCGGGGGGGAGAGCTCCTACAATGAGCAGTTCTTC. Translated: CAGGESSYNEQFF. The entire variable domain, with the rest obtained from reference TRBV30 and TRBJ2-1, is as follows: SQTIHQWPATLVQPVGSPLSLECTVEGTSNPNLYWYRQAAGRGLQLLFYSVGIGQISSEVPQNLSASRPQDRQFILSSKKLLLSDSGFYLCAGGESSYNEQFFGPGTRLTVL.

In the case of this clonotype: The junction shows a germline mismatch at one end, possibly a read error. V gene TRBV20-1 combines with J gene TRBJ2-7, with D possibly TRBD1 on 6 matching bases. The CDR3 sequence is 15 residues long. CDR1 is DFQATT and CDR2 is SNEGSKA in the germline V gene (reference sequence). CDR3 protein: CGARDADRSSYEQYF. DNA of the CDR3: TGCGGTGCTAGAGACGCTGACAGGTCTTCCTACGAGCAGTACTTC.

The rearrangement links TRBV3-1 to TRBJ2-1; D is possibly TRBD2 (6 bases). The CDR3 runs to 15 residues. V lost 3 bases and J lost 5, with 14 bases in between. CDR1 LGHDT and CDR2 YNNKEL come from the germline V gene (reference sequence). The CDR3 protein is CASSQPGGNHNEQFF. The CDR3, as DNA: TGTGCCAGCAGCCAGCCAGGCGGGAACCACAATGAGCAGTTCTTC.

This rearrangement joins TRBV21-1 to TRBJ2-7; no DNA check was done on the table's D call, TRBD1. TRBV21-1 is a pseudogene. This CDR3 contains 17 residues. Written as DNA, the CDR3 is TGTGCCAGCAGCAAAGAGAGGGACAGCAAGGGATCCTACGAGCAGTACTTC. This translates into CASSKERDSKGSYEQYF.

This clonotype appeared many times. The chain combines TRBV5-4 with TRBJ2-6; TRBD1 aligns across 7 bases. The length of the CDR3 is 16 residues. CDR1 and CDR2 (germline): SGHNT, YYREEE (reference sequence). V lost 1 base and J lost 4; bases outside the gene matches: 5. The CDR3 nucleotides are TGTGCCAGCAGCTTGACTAGGGGGCCGGGGGCCAACGTCCTGACTTTC. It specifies CASSLTRGPGANVLTF.

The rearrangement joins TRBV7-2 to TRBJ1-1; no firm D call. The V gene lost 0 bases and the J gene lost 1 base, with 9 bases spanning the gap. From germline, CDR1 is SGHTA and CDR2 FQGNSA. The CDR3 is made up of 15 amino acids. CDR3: CASSLAAWGNTEAFF. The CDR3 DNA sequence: TGTGCCAGCAGCTTAGCGGCGTGGGGGAACACTGAAGCTTTCTTT. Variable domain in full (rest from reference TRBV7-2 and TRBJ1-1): GAGVSQSPSNKVTEKGKDVELRCDPISGHTALYWYRQSLGQGLEFLIYFQGNSAPDKSGLPSDRFSAERTGGSVSTLTIQRTQQEDSAVYLCASSLAAWGNTEAFFGQGTRLTVV.

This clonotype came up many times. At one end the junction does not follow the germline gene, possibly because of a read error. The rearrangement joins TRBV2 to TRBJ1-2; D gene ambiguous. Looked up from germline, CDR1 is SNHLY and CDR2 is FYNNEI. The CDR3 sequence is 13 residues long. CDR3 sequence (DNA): TGTGCCAGCAGCGAAGCCCAGTCCTATGGCTACACCTTC. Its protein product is CASSEAQSYGYTF. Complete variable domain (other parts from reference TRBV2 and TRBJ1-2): EPEVTQTPSHQVTQMGQEVILRCVPISNHLYFYWYRQILGQKVEFLVSFYNNEISEKSEIFDDQFSVERPDGSNFTLKIRSTKLEDSAMYFCASSEAQSYGYTFGSGTRLTVV.

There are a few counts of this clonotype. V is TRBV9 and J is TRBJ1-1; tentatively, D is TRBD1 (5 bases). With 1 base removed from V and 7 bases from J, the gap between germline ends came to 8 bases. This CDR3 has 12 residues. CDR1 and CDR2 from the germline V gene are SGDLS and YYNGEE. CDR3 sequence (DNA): TGTGCCAGCAGCGTAAGGGGTAGTGAAGCTTTCTTT. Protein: CASSVRGSEAFF.

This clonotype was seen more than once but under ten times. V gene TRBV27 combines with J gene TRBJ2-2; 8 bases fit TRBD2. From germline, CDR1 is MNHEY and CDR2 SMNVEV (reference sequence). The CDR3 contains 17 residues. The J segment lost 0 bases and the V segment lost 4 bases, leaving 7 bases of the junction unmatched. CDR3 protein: CASSWLREGPNTGELFF. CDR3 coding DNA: TGTGCCAGCAGTTGGCTCCGGGAGGGGCCGAACACCGGGGAGCTGTTTTTT.

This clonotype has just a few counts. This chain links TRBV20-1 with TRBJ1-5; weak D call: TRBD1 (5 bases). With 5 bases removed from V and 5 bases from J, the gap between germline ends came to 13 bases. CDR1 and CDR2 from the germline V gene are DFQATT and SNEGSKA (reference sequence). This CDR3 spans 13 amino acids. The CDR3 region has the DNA TGCAGTGCTCCCGGGACGCACGATCAGCCCCAGCATTTT. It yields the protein CSAPGTHDQPQHF.

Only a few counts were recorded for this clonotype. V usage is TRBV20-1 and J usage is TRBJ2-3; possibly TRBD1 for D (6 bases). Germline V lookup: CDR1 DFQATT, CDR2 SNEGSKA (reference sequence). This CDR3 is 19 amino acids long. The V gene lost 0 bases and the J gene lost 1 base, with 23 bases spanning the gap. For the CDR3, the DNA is TGCAGTGCTAGAGATCGAGAGAGGGGGTGGGTTCGCGGCACAGATACGCAGTATTTT. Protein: CSARDRERGWVRGTDTQYF.

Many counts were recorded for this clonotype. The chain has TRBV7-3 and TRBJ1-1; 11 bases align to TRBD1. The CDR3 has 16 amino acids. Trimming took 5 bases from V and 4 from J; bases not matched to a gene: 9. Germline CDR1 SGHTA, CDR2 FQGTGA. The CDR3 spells CASSPRPGQGVTEAFF. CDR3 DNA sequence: TGTGCCAGCAGCCCCCGCCCGGGACAGGGGGTCACTGAAGCTTTCTTT.

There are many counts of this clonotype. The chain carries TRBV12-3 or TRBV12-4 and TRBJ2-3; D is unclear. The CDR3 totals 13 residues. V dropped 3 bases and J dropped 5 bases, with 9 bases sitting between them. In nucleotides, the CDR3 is TGTGCCAGCAGTTTGGCCCCGAAAGATACGCAGTATTTT. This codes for CASSLAPKDTQYF.

This CDR3 reads CASSLGSPFPLCSYNEQFF. The CDR3 region has the DNA TGCGCCAGCAGCCTGGGCAGCCCCTTCCCACTGTGCTCCTACAATGAGCAGTTCTTC. The chain has TRBV5-1 and TRBJ2-1, with unresolved D. This CDR3 spans 19 amino acids. Trimming pared 4 bases from V and 0 bases from J, leaving 23 bases between. The germline V gene has CDR1 SGHRS and CDR2 YFSETQ.

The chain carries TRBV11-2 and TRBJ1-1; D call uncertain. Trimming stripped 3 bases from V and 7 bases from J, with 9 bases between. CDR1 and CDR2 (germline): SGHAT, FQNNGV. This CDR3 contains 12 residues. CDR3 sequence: CASSFYAVEAFF. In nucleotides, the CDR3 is TGTGCCAGCAGCTTCTACGCTGTTGAAGCTTTCTTT.

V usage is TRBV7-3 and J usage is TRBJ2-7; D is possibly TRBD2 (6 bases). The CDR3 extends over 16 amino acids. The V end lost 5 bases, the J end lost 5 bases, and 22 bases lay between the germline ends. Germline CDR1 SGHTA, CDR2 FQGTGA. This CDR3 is CASSPRRGGVSHEQYF. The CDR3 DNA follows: TGTGCCAGCAGCCCCCGGCGGGGTGGTGTAAGTCACGAGCAGTACTTC.

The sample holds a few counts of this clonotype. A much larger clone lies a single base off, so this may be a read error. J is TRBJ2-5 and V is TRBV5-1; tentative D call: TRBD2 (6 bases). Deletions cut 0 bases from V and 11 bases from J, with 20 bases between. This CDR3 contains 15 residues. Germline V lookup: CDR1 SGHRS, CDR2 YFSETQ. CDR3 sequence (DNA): TGCGCCAGCAGCTTGGTAGCGGCCCTTTACAATGAGCAGTACTTC. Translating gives CASSLVAALYNEQYF.

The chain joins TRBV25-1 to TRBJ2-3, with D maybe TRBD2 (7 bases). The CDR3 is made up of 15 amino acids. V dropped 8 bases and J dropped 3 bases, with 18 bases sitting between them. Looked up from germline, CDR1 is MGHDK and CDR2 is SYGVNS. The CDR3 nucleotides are TGTGCCAGCGGAGAATCAGGGGAGGGAACAGATACGCAGTATTTT. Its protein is CASGESGEGTDTQYF.

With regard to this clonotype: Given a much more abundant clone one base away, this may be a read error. The CDR3 sequence is CASSFRGADEQFF. The CDR3 bases are TGTGCCAGCAGCTTTCGGGGAGCCGATGAGCAGTTCTTC. V is TRBV7-9 and J is TRBJ2-1; maybe TRBD2 (5 bases). The germline gives CDR1 SEHNR, CDR2 FQNEAQ (reference sequence). This CDR3 has 13 amino acids. Trimming took 3 bases from V and 8 from J, leaving 11 bases between them.

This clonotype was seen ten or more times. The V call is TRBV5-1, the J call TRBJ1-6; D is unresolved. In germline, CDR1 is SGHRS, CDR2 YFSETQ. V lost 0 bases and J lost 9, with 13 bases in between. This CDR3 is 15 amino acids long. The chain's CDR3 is CASSLVSQVGSPLHF. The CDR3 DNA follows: TGCGCCAGCAGCTTGGTCTCTCAGGTTGGTTCACCCCTCCACTTT. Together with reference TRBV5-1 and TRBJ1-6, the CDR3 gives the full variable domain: KAGVTQTPRYLIKTRGQQVTLSCSPISGHRSVSWYQQTPGQGLQFLFEYFSETQRNKGNFPGRFSGRQFSNSRSEMNVSTLELGDSALYLCASSLVSQVGSPLHFGNGTRLTVT.

The CDR3 spells CASAPREGSSNQPQHF. CDR3 DNA: TGTGCCAGCGCCCCTCGGGAGGGAAGCAGCAATCAGCCCCAGCATTTT. This sequence joins TRBV28 and TRBJ1-5; D not certain. The CDR3 is made up of 16 amino acids. Trimming shortened V by 8 bases and J by 1 base, and 18 bases separated the two germline ends. Germline assignment: CDR1 MDHEN and CDR2 SYDVKM.

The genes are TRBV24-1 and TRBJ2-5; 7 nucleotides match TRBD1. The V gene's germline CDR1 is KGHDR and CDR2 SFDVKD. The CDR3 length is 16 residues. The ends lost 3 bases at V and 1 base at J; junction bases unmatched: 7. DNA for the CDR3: TGTGCCACCAGTGATCCTAAGGGACAGCTCCAAGAGACCCAGTACTTC. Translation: CATSDPKGQLQETQYF.

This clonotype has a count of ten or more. CDR3 protein: CASSLDQGNTGELFF. CDR3 DNA: TGCGCCAGCAGCTTGGATCAGGGGAATACCGGGGAGCTGTTTTTT. The chain combines TRBV5-1 with TRBJ2-2; D is perhaps TRBD1 (6 bases). With 0 bases removed from V and 5 bases from J, the gap between germline ends came to 11 bases. Germline CDR1 is SGHRS and CDR2 is YFSETQ. The CDR3 consists of 15 residues.

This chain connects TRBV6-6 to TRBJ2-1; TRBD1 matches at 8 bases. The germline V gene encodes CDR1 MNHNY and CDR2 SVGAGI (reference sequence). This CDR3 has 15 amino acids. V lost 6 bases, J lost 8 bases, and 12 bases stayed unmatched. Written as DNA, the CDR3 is TGTGCCAGCAGCGACGGACAGGGTCCTATGGATGAGCAGTTCTTC. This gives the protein CASSDGQGPMDEQFF.

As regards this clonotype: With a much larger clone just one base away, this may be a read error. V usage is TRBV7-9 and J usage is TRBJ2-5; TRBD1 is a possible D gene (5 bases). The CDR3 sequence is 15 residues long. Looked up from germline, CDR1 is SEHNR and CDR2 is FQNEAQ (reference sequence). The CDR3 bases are TGTGCCAGCAGCTTAGCGCTTCGTGGACAAGGGACCCAGTACTTC. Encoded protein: CASSLALRGQGTQYF.

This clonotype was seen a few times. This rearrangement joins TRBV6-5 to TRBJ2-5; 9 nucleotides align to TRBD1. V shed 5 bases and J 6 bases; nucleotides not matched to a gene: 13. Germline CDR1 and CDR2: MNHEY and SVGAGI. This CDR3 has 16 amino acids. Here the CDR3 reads CASSPGFRTGVKTQYF. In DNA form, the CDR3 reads TGTGCCAGCAGTCCTGGGTTTCGGACAGGGGTCAAGACCCAGTACTTC.

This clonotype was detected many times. CDR3 in amino acids: CASSPRTGRPETQYF. CDR3 bases: TGTGCCAGCAGTCCCAGGACAGGGCGACCGGAGACCCAGTACTTC. The genes are TRBV28 and TRBJ2-5; TRBD1 matches 8 bases. The trim removed 5 bases at V and 5 bases at J, leaving 10 bases unmatched. This CDR3 has 15 residues. Per germline, CDR1 MDHEN and CDR2 SYDVKM.

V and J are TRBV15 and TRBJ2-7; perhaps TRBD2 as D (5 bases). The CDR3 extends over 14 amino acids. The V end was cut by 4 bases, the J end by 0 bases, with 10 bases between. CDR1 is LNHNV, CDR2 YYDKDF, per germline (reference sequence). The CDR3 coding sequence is TGTGCCACCAGCACCCCGGGATTCTCCTACGAGCAGTACTTC. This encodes CATSTPGFSYEQYF.